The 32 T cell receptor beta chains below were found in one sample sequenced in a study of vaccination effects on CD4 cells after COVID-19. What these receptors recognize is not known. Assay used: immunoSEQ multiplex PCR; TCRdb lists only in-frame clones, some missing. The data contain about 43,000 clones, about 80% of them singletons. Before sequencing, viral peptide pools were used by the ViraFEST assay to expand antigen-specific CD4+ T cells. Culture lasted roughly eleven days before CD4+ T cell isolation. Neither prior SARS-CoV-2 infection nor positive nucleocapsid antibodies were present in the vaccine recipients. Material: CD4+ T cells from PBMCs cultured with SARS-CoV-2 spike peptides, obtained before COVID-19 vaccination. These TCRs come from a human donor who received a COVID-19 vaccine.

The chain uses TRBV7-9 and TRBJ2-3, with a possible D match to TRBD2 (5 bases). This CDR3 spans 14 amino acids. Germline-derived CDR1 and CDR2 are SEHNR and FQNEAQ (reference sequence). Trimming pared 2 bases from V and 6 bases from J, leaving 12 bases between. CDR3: CASSLTGVGDTQYF. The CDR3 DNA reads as TGTGCCAGCAGCTTAACCGGGGTGGGCGATACGCAGTATTTT.

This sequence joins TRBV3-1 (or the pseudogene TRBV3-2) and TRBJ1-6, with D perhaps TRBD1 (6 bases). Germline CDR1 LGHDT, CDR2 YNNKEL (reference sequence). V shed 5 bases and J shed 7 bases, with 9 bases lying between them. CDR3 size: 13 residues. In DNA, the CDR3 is TGTGCCAGCAGCTACAGGGAGAATTCACCCCTCCACTTT. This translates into CASSYRENSPLHF.

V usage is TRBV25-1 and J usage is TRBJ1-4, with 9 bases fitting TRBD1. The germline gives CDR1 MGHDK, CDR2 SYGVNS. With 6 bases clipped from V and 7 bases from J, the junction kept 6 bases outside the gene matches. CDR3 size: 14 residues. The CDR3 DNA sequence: TGTGCCAGCAGACAGGGGGCGGCGGGTGAAAAACTGTTTTTT. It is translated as CASRQGAAGEKLFF.

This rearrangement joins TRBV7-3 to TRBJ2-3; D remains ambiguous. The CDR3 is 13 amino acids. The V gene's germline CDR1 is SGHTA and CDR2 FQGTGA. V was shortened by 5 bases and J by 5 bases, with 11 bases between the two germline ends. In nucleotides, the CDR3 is TGTGCCAGCAGCCTCAGACTGAGAGATACGCAGTATTTT. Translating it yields CASSLRLRDTQYF.

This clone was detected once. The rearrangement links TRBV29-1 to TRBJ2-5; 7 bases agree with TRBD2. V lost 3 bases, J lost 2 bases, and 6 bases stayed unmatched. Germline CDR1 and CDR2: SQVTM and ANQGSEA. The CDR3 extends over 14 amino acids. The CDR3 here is CSVEGGGGQETQYF. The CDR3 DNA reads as TGCAGCGTTGAGGGGGGGGGTGGACAAGAGACCCAGTACTTC.

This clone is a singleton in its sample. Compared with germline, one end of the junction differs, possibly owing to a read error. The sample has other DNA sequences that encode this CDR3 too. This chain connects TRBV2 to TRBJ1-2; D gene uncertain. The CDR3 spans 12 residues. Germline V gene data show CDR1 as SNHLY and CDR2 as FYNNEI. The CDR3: CASSAGSYGYTF. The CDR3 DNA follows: TGTGCCAGTAGTGCCGGCTCCTATGGCTACACCTTC.

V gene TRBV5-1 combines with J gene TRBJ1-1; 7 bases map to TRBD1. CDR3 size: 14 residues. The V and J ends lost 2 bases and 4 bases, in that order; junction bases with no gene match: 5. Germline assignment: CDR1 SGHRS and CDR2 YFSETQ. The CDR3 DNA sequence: TGCGCCAGCAGCTTCCCAGGGGGAGCCACTGAAGCTTTCTTT. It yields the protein CASSFPGGATEAFF.

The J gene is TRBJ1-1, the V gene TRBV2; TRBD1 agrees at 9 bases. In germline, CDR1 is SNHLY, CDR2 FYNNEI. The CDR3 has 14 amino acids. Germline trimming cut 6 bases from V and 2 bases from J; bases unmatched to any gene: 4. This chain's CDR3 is CASSWDRDNTEAFF. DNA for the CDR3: TGTGCCAGCAGCTGGGACAGGGATAACACTGAAGCTTTCTTT.

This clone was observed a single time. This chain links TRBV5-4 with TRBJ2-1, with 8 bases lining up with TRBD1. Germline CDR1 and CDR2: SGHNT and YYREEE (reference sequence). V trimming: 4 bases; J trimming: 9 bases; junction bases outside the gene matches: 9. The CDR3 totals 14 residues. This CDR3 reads CASSTGQEGSEQFF. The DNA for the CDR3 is TGTGCCAGCAGCACGGGACAGGAGGGAAGTGAGCAGTTCTTC.

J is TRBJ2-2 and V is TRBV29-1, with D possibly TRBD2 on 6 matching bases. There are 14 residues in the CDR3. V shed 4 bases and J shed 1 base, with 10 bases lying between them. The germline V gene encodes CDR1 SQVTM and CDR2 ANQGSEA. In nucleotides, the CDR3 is TGCAGCGTTGGTTGGGGGGAGAACACCGGGGAGCTGTTTTTT. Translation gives CSVGWGENTGELFF.

CDR3 sequence (DNA): TGTGCCAGCAGTCGCGGACAGTTTGAGACCCAGTACTTC. Amino acids: CASSRGQFETQYF. The chain uses TRBV6-1 and TRBJ2-5; D is possibly TRBD1 (6 bases). CDR1 is MNHNS and CDR2 is SASEGT in the germline V gene. V lost 5 bases and J 5 bases, leaving 12 bases between the germline ends. The CDR3 runs 13 residues.

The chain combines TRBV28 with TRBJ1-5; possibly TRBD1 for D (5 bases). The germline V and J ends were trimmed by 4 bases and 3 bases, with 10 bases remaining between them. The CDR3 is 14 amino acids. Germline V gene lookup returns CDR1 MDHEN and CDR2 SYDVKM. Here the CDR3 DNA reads TGTGCCAGCAGTTGGGGGGTAAACAATCAGCCCCAGCATTTT. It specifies CASSWGVNNQPQHF.

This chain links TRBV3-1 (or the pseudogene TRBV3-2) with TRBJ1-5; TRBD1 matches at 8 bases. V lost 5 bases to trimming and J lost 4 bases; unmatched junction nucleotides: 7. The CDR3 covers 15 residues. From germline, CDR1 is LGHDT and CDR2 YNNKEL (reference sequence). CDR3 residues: CASSSTQGGNQPQHF. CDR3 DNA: TGTGCCAGCAGCAGCACACAGGGGGGGAATCAGCCCCAGCATTTT.

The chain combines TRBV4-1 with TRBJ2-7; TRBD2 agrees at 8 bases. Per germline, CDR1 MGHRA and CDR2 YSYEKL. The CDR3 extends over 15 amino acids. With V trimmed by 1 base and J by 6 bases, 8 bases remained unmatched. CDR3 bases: TGCGCCAGCAGCCAAGGGCACGGGGGGGCTGCCGAGCAGTACGTC. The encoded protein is CASSQGHGGAAEQYV.

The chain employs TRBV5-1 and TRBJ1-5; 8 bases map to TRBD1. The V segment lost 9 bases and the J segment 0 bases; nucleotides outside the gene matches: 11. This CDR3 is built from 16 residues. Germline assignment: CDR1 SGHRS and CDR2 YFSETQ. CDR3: CATKGQATNSNQPQHF. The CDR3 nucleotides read TGCGCCACCAAGGGACAGGCGACGAATAGCAATCAGCCCCAGCATTTT.

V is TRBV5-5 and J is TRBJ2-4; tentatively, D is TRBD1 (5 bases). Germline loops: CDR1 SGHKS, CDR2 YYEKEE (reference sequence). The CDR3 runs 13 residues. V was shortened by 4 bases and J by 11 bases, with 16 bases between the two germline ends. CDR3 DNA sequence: TGTGCCAGCAGCCTACCCAGGGAAGGATTTCAGTACTTC. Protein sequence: CASSLPREGFQYF.

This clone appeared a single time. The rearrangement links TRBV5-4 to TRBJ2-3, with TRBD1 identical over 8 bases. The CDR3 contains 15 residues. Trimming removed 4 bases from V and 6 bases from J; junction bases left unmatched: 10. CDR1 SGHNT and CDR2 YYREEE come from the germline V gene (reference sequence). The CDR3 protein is CASSADRVSSDTQYF. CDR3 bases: TGTGCCAGCAGCGCGGACAGGGTGAGTTCGGATACGCAGTATTTT.

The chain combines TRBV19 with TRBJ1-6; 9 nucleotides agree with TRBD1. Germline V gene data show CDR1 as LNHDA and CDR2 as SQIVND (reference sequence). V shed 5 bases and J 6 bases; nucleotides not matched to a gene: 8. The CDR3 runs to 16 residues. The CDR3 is CASSSRTGASNSPLHF. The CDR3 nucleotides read TGTGCCAGTAGTTCGCGGACAGGGGCTTCTAATTCACCCCTCCACTTT.

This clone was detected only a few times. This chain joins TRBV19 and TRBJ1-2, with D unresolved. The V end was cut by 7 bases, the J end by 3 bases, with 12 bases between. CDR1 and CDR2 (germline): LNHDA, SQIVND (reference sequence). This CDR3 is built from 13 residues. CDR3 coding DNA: TGTGCCAGTACTGCGGACGGATACTATGGCTACACCTTC. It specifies CASTADGYYGYTF.

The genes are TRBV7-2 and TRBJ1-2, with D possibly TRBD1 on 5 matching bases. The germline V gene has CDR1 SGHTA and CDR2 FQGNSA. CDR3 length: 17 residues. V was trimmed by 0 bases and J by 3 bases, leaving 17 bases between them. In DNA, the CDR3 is TGTGCCAGCAGCTTAGCGATTGGGGCCAGGGAGGACTATGGCTACACCTTC. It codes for CASSLAIGAREDYGYTF.

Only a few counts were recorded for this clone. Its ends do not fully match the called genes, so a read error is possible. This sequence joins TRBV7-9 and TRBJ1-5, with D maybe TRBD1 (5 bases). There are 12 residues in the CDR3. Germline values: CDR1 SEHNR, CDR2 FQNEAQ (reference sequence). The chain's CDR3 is CASSFPGRAPTF. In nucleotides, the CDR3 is TGTGCCAGCAGCTTCCCGGGCAGGGCCCCCACTTTT.

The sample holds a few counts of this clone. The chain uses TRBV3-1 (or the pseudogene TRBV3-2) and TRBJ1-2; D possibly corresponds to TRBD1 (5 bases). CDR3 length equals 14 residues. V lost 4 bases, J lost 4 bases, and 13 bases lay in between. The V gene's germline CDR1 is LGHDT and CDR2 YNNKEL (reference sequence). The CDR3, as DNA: TGTGCCAGCAGCCGATTACAGGACACCTATGGCTACACCTTC. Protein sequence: CASSRLQDTYGYTF.

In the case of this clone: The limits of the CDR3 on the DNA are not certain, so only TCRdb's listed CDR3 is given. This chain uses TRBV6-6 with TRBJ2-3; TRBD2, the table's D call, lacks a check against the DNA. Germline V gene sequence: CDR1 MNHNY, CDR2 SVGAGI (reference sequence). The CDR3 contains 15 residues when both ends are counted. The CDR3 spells CASSSSGFSTDTQYF.

CDR3 coding DNA: TGTGCCAGCAGTCGGACCCCGAACACTGAAGCTTTCTTT. The encoded protein is CASSRTPNTEAFF. The chain joins TRBV7-7 to TRBJ1-1, with D hard to call. The CDR3 loop spans 13 amino acids. The germline CDR1 and CDR2 sequences are SSHAT and FNYEAQ (reference sequence). V dropped 6 bases and J dropped 1 base, with 9 bases sitting between them.

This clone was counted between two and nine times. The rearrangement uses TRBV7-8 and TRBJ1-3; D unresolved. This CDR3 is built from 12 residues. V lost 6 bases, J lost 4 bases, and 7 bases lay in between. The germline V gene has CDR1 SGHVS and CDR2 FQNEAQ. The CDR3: CASSSYGNTIYF. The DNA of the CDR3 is TGTGCCAGCAGTTCCTACGGAAACACCATATATTTT.

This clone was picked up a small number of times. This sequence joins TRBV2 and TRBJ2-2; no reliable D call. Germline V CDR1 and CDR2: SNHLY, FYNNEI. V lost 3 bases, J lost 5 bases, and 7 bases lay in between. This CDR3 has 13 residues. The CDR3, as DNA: TGTGCCAGCAGTGATATCATTACCGGGGAGCTGTTTTTT. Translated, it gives CASSDIITGELFF.

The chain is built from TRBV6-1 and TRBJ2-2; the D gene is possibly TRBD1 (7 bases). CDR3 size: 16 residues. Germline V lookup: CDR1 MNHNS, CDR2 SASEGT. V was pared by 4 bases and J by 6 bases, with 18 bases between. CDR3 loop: CASSARRGQIAGELFF. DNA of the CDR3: TGTGCCAGCAGTGCCCGGAGGGGACAGATCGCCGGGGAGCTGTTTTTT.

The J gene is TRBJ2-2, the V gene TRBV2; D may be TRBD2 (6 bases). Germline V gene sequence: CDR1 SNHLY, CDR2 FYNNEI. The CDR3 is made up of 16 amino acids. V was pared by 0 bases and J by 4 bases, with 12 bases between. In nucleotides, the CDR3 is TGTGCCAGCAGTGAAGCAGGAGGGGCTGGCACCGGGGAGCTGTTTTTT. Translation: CASSEAGGAGTGELFF.

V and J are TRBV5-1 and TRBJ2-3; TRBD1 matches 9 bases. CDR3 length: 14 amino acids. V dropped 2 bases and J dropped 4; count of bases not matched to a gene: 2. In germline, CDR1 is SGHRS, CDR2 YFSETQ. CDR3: CASSLRQGADTQYF. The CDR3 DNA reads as TGCGCCAGCAGCTTAAGACAGGGGGCAGATACGCAGTATTTT.

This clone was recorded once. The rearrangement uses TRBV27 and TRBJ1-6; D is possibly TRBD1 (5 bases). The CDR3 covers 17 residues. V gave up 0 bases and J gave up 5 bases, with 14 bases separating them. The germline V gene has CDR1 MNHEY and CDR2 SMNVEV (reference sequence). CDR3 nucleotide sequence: TGTGCCAGCAGTTTATCAGCGGGGCTTCTGGATAATTCACCCCTCCACTTT. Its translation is CASSLSAGLLDNSPLHF.

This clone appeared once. The DNA of the CDR3 is TGTGCCAGCAGCTCCTTCAGGGGCACTGAAGCTTTCTTT. Its translation: CASSSFRGTEAFF. The chain combines TRBV11-2 with TRBJ1-1; D is perhaps TRBD1 (6 bases). V was pared by 4 bases and J by 4 bases, with 10 bases between. CDR1 SGHAT and CDR2 FQNNGV come from the germline V gene. This CDR3 comprises 13 residues.

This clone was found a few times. The CDR3 DNA reads as TGCGCCAGCAGCTTGATGAGCCCCGGACAGGGCACTGAAGCTTTCTTT. Translation gives CASSLMSPGQGTEAFF. The chain combines TRBV5-1 with TRBJ1-1; 8 nucleotides agree with TRBD1. Per the germline V gene, CDR1 is SGHRS and CDR2 is YFSETQ. The CDR3 extends over 16 amino acids. The J segment lost 4 bases and the V segment lost 1 base, leaving 9 bases of the junction unmatched.